These T cell receptor beta chains were read from a single sample in a study of cytomegalovirus exposure and HLA in healthy donors. Profiled with immunoSEQ multiplex PCR; TCRdb holds only in-frame clones, not every one. The sample lists roughly 150,000 clones, about 79% seen once, with roughly 0.68% in the top ten. Input material: PBMCs. These receptors originate from a male donor in good health and CMV-seronegative. Both conserved end residues are part of each CDR3. The D gene is left open where the match is weak. The size entry is marked missing in some rows and otherwise reads once, few, many or a size class.

clone_size,v_call,d_call,j_call,cdr3_aa,cdr3_nt
.,TRBV7-9,TRBD2,TRBJ2-3,CASSPGTSAGDTQYF,TGTGCCAGCAGCCCAGGGACTAGCGCTGGAGATACGCAGTATTTT
.,TRBV4-1,.,TRBJ2-7,CASSQDARYEQYF,TGCGCCAGCAGCCAAGACGCCAGGTACGAGCAGTACTTC
.,TRBV18,TRBD2,TRBJ2-3,CASSPPSSGGATDTQYF,TGTGCCAGCTCACCACCGTCCAGCGGGGGGGCCACAGATACGCAGTATTTT
.,TRBV7-9,.,TRBJ1-5,CSSSPRDVGGSGPQHF,TGTTCCAGCAGCCCGCGGGATGTAGGAGGCTCAGGGCCCCAGCATTTT
few,TRBV25-1,.,TRBJ1-4,CASSLNEAEKLFF,TGTGCCAGCAGTCTGAACGAAGCAGAAAAACTGTTTTTT
once,TRBV14,TRBD2,TRBJ2-7,CASSQRGASGSYEQYF,TGTGCCAGCAGCCAACGCGGCGCTAGCGGTTCCTACGAGCAGTACTTC
.,TRBV6-5,.,TRBJ1-1,CASSYGGSGEAFF,TGTGCCAGCAGTTATGGCGGCTCGGGTGAAGCTTTCTTT
few,TRBV5-1,.,TRBJ1-6,CASSLEPRSYNSPLHF,TGCGCCAGCAGCTTGGAGCCGCGCTCCTATAATTCACCCCTCCACTTT
.,TRBV19,.,TRBJ1-1,CASSLSGISNTEAFF,TGTGCCAGTAGCCTCAGCGGGATATCGAACACTGAAGCTTTCTTT
.,TRBV4-3,.,TRBJ2-6,CASSQDFRGPLSGANVLTF,TGCGCCAGCAGCCAAGATTTCCGGGGTCCCCTCTCTGGGGCCAACGTCCTGACTTTC
.,TRBV5-1,.,TRBJ2-3,CASWGDGSTDTQYF,TGCGCCAGCTGGGGGGACGGCAGCACAGATACGCAGTATTTT
.,TRBV10-3,TRBD1,TRBJ1-2,CAISSGQGKLGNTF,TGTGCCATCAGTTCGGGACAGGGGAAATTGGGCAACACCTTC
once,TRBV7-2,TRBD2,TRBJ2-5,CASSQGKRGGQETQYF,TGTGCCAGCAGCCAGGGGAAGCGGGGGGGCCAAGAGACCCAGTACTTC
.,TRBV5-1,TRBD2,TRBJ2-1,CASSFSGIYNNEQFF,TGCGCCAGCAGCTTTAGCGGGATATATAACAATGAGCAGTTCTTC
once,TRBV5-1,.,TRBJ2-5,CASGQTQGSGQETQYF,TGCGCCAGCGGCCAAACACAGGGCTCGGGGCAAGAGACCCAGTACTTC
.,TRBV5-1,.,TRBJ1-5,CASSLDGSNQPQHF,TGCGCCAGCAGCTTGGACGGGAGCAATCAGCCCCAGCATTTT
few,TRBV21-1,.,TRBJ2-2,CAVEWERGTANTGELFF,TGTGCCGTTGAATGGGAGCGGGGCACTGCGAACACCGGGGAGCTGTTTTTT
few,TRBV7-6,TRBD1,TRBJ2-7,CASSLETGTYEQYF,TGTGCCAGCAGCTTAGAGACAGGGACCTACGAGCAGTACTTC
few,TRBV7-9,.,TRBJ1-3,CASSLDTWGTRGHLYF,TGTGCCAGCAGCTTAGATACTTGGGGGACACGAGGACACCTATATTTT
.,TRBV11-2,TRBD2,TRBJ2-1,CASSRRTSGGGEQFF,TGTGCCAGCAGCCGACGGACTAGCGGGGGGGGTGAGCAGTTCTTC
.,TRBV4-2,.,TRBJ2-7,CASSQASSYEQYF,TGTGCCAGCAGCCAAGCGAGCTCCTACGAGCAGTACTTC
.,TRBV7-6,TRBD2,TRBJ2-3,CASSPTGGHTDTQYF,TGTGCCAGCAGCCCAACGGGGGGGCACACAGATACGCAGTATTTT
.,TRBV5-1,.,TRBJ2-7,CASSLVPTGSRYEQYF,TGCGCCAGCAGCTTGGTACCCACAGGGAGTCGCTACGAGCAGTACTTC
.,TRBV29-1,.,TRBJ2-7,CSVEEGDKSYEQYF,TGCAGCGTTGAAGAAGGGGACAAATCCTACGAGCAGTACTTC
few,TRBV7-2,TRBD1,TRBJ1-6,CASSSRQGGNSPLHF,TGTGCCAGCAGCTCCCGACAGGGTGGCAATTCACCCCTCCACTTT
.,TRBV7-2,.,TRBJ2-3,CASSSVRGADTQYF,TGTGCCAGCAGCTCAGTCAGAGGCGCAGATACGCAGTATTTT
.,TRBV9,.,TRBJ2-1,CASSVRASYNEQFF,TGTGCCAGCAGCGTGAGGGCATCCTACAATGAGCAGTTCTTC
once,TRBV29-1,.,TRBJ2-7,CSVEDPVYEQYF,TGCAGCGTTGAAGATCCCGTTTACGAGCAGTACTTC
.,TRBV19,.,TRBJ2-3,CASSIGASSTDTQYF,TGTGCCAGTAGTATAGGGGCTAGCAGCACAGATACGCAGTATTTT
.,TRBV9,TRBD1,TRBJ2-6,CASSTPRTGGAGANVLTF,TGTGCCAGCAGCACCCCCCGGACAGGGGGCGCTGGGGCCAACGTCCTGACTTTC
.,TRBV9,TRBD2,TRBJ2-1,CASSYGLAGAGEQFF,TGTGCCAGCAGCTACGGACTAGCGGGAGCAGGCGAGCAGTTCTTC
.,TRBV10-3,TRBD1,TRBJ2-1,CAISVTGSPYNEQFF,TGTGCCATCAGTGTGACAGGGTCCCCCTACAATGAGCAGTTCTTC